Below, 18 T cell receptor beta chains from the same sample are listed, as sequenced in a study of control samples from healthy donors and cancer patients. Method: immunoSEQ multiplex PCR; TCRdb's copy keeps in-frame clones and lacks some. Among fewer than 90,000 clones, approximately 94% were seen once, and the ten largest hold about 6.2%. The sequenced sample was blood. These receptors were collected from a middle-aged woman in good health.

V gene TRBV19 combines with J gene TRBJ2-2, with D maybe TRBD1 (5 bases). The germline V gene encodes CDR1 LNHDA and CDR2 SQIVND (reference sequence). The CDR3 totals 16 residues. V lost 3 bases and J lost 1, with 12 bases in between. For the CDR3, the DNA is TGTGCCAGTAGTATGAAGGGGTGGGAGAACACCGGGGAGCTGTTTTTT. This sequence encodes CASSMKGWENTGELFF.

The rearrangement uses TRBV4-1 and TRBJ2-7, with 8 bases that match TRBD1. This CDR3 has 17 amino acids. V lost 3 bases, J lost 2 bases, and 12 bases stayed unmatched. The V gene's germline CDR1 is MGHRA and CDR2 YSYEKL. In nucleotides, the CDR3 is TGCGCCAGCAGCCAGGACCCTACTGAACAGGGGGCCTACGAGCAGTACTTC. This translates into CASSQDPTEQGAYEQYF.

This chain connects TRBV21-1 to TRBJ1-1. TRBV21-1 is reported as a pseudogene. This CDR3 spans 11 amino acids. The CDR3 nucleotides are TGTGCCAGCAGCAAAAAGAAGAATTCTTTCTTT. Translation gives CASSKKKNSFF.

V is TRBV24-1 and J is TRBJ2-7, with a tentative D call TRBD1 (5 bases). With 4 bases removed from V and 4 bases from J, the gap between germline ends came to 25 bases. Germline CDR1 KGHDR, CDR2 SFDVKD. The CDR3 length is 18 residues. The CDR3 here is CATSERQRWGRSQYEQYF. The DNA of the CDR3 is TGTGCCACCAGTGAGCGACAACGGTGGGGCAGGAGCCAATACGAGCAGTACTTC.

The chain is built from TRBV30 and TRBJ1-3, with 8 bases that match TRBD1. Trimming removed 6 bases from V and 3 bases from J; junction bases left unmatched: 10. CDR1 GTSNPN and CDR2 SVGIG come from the germline V gene (reference sequence). There are 15 residues in the CDR3. The CDR3 protein is CACKTGTGFGNTIYF. Here the CDR3 DNA reads TGTGCCTGCAAAACCGGGACAGGCTTTGGAAACACCATATATTTT.

The chain combines TRBV19 with TRBJ2-5; 12 nucleotides line up with TRBD2. Unmatched junction bases numbered 5, after V lost 5 bases and J lost 7 bases. The germline V gene encodes CDR1 LNHDA and CDR2 SQIVND (reference sequence). The CDR3 has 14 amino acids. Here the CDR3 reads CASSYASGGGTQYF. CDR3 nucleotides: TGTGCCAGTAGTTACGCTAGCGGGGGGGGGACCCAGTACTTC.

This sequence joins TRBV9 and TRBJ1-2; D gene unclear. Germline V lookup: CDR1 SGDLS, CDR2 YYNGEE. This CDR3 has 15 amino acids. Trimming stripped 1 base from V and 0 bases from J, with 10 bases between. The CDR3 is CASSVRPGTNYGYTF. DNA of the CDR3: TGTGCCAGCAGCGTACGCCCCGGGACTAACTATGGCTACACCTTC.

V gene TRBV23-1 combines with J gene TRBJ1-2; 7 bases match TRBD1. TRBV23-1 is labeled an ORF, and its function is uncertain. There are 18 residues in the CDR3. V was clipped by 0 bases and J by 4 bases; unmatched bases: 14. The CDR3 protein is CASSQSIPGQTRSYGYTF. In DNA form, the CDR3 reads TGCGCCAGCAGTCAATCGATTCCGGGACAGACCCGATCCTATGGCTACACCTTC.

This clone was seen a single time. V and J are TRBV6-2 or TRBV6-3 and TRBJ1-2; D is uncertain. Trimming took 2 bases from V and 0 from J, leaving 13 bases between them. CDR1 is MNHEY, CDR2 SVGEGT, per germline. The CDR3 extends over 16 amino acids. The chain's CDR3 is CASSYGVLRANYGYTF. The CDR3 coding sequence is TGTGCCAGCAGTTACGGGGTTCTGCGAGCTAACTATGGCTACACCTTC.

This chain links TRBV5-8 with TRBJ1-5, with D hard to call. Trimming cost V 4 bases and J 0 bases, with 14 bases left between them. Germline lookup yields CDR1 SGHTS and CDR2 YDEGEE. The CDR3 has 16 residues. This chain's CDR3 is CASSRPKGVSNQPQHF. The CDR3 coding sequence is TGTGCCAGCAGCCGCCCCAAGGGCGTTAGCAATCAGCCCCAGCATTTT.

The DNA of the CDR3 is TGCAGCGTAGGACAGGGGGCGAACACCGGGGAGCTGTTTTTT. It specifies CSVGQGANTGELFF. The chain employs TRBV29-1 and TRBJ2-2; 10 bases fit TRBD1. Germline CDR1 and CDR2: SQVTM and ANQGSEA. After removal of 6 bases from V and 0 bases from J, the junction contained 1 base not matched to a gene. The CDR3 sequence is 14 residues long.

The rearrangement links TRBV9 to TRBJ2-3; the match to TRBD2 covers 12 bases. CDR1 is SGDLS, CDR2 YYNGEE, per germline. The CDR3 runs 16 residues. Trimming cost V 4 bases and J 3 bases; bases outside gene matches: 6. CDR3 loop: CASSPRTSGTTDTQYF. The DNA of the CDR3 is TGTGCCAGCAGCCCCAGGACTAGCGGGACTACAGATACGCAGTATTTT.

The CDR3 reads CASSESLWDSGNTIYF. The CDR3 DNA follows: TGTGCCAGCAGTGAAAGTTTGTGGGACTCTGGAAACACCATATATTTT. V and J are TRBV6-1 and TRBJ1-3; no clear D gene. The CDR3 is 16 residues long. Trimming removed 2 bases at V and 0 bases at J, with 11 bases between. The germline CDR1 and CDR2 sequences are MNHNS and SASEGT.

V gene TRBV9 combines with J gene TRBJ2-5; possible D gene TRBD2, 5 bases. Germline V gene lookup returns CDR1 SGDLS and CDR2 YYNGEE. V lost 4 bases to trimming and J lost 4 bases, with 14 bases between them. The CDR3 extends over 14 amino acids. Here the CDR3 reads CASSRTSGSETQYF. The CDR3 nucleotides read TGTGCCAGCAGCAGAACAAGCGGTTCAGAGACCCAGTACTTC.

This chain joins TRBV20-1 and TRBJ1-1; D perhaps matches TRBD1 (5 bases). Trimming took off 3 bases at V and 4 bases at J, with 12 bases between the two ends. CDR3 length equals 13 residues. The V gene's germline CDR1 is DFQATT and CDR2 SNEGSKA (reference sequence). The CDR3 nucleotides read TGCAGTGCTAGTACGACAGTTGGCACTGAAGCTTTCTTT. Its protein product is CSASTTVGTEAFF.

The J gene is TRBJ1-1, the V gene TRBV19; TRBD1 matches at 7 bases. CDR3 length equals 16 residues. CDR1 and CDR2 (germline): LNHDA, SQIVND (reference sequence). Trimming at V came to 6 bases and at J to 5 bases, leaving 15 bases not matched to a gene. The CDR3 loop is CASRPLTTGEGTEAFF. The CDR3 bases are TGTGCCAGTAGGCCCTTAACTACAGGGGAGGGAACTGAAGCTTTCTTT.

This clone came up a few times. V and J are TRBV7-8 and TRBJ1-6; maybe TRBD1 (6 bases). Germline CDR1 is SGHVS and CDR2 is FQNEAQ. V was trimmed by 1 base and J by 8 bases, leaving 9 bases between them. This CDR3 comprises 14 residues. The CDR3 reads CASSLGPGDSPLHF. CDR3 in DNA: TGTGCCAGCAGCTTAGGTCCAGGGGATTCACCCCTCCACTTT.

J is TRBJ2-7 and V is TRBV5-1, with D hard to call. Germline V lookup: CDR1 SGHRS, CDR2 YFSETQ. This CDR3 is 16 amino acids long. Trimming took off 0 bases at V and 1 base at J, with 14 bases between the two ends. This CDR3 reads CASSLAEFFGSYEQYF. The DNA for the CDR3 is TGCGCCAGCAGCTTGGCCGAGTTCTTTGGATCCTACGAGCAGTACTTC.